A selection of T cell receptor beta chains follows, all from one sample in a study of Graves' ophthalmopathy and Graves' hyperthyroidism. From the multiplex PCR reads, TCRdb called clonotypes with MiXCR, one entry per CDR3 protein. The sample lists more than 550,000 distinct CDR3 sequences; roughly 39% were seen once. The sample was peripheral blood. The source is an adult man with Graves' ophthalmopathy. Both conserved end residues are part of each CDR3. A D gene is named only where the DNA matches it firmly. A row's size may be missing; if present it is once, few, many or a size class.

J gene: TRBJ1-2; V gene: TRBV20-1; clone size: NA; D gene: NA; CDR3 protein: CSARSGRGGGYGYTF; CDR3 DNA: TGCAGTGCTAGATCGGGGAGGGGGGGCGGCTATGGCTACACCTTC
J gene: TRBJ1-6; V gene: TRBV12-3/TRBV12-4; clone size: NA; D gene: NA; CDR3 protein: CASSPRQESMKSPLHF; CDR3 DNA: TGTGCCAGCAGTCCCCGACAGGAGTCGATGAAATCACCCCTCCACTTT
J gene: TRBJ1-4; V gene: TRBV7-8; clone size: NA; D gene: NA; CDR3 protein: CASSLARMAGGKLFF; CDR3 DNA: TGTGCCAGCAGCTTAGCCCGAATGGCGGGGGGGAAACTGTTTTTT
J gene: TRBJ2-2; V gene: TRBV11-1; clone size: NA; D gene: NA; CDR3 protein: CASSAPVPRSGELFF; CDR3 DNA: TGTGCCAGCAGCGCACCGGTCCCCCGAAGCGGGGAGCTGTTTTTT
J gene: TRBJ2-5; V gene: TRBV5-1; clone size: NA; D gene: TRBD1; CDR3 protein: CASSQMGQTQATQYF; CDR3 DNA: TGCGCCAGCAGCCAGATGGGACAGACTCAAGCGACCCAGTACTTC
J gene: TRBJ1-1; V gene: TRBV5-1; clone size: few; D gene: TRBD1; CDR3 protein: CASSLVGQGRVATEAFF; CDR3 DNA: TGCGCCAGCAGCTTGGTTGGACAGGGGAGGGTCGCCACTGAAGCTTTCTTT
J gene: TRBJ2-7; V gene: TRBV7-9; clone size: many; D gene: NA; CDR3 protein: CASSLSRGGYEQYF; CDR3 DNA: TGTGCCAGCAGCTTATCGCGGGGTGGCTACGAGCAGTACTTC
J gene: TRBJ1-1; V gene: TRBV7-9; clone size: many; D gene: NA; CDR3 protein: CASSSGARGNTEAFF; CDR3 DNA: TGTGCCAGCAGCTCAGGGGCACGAGGGAACACTGAAGCTTTCTTT
J gene: TRBJ1-5; V gene: TRBV12-3/TRBV12-4; clone size: NA; D gene: NA; CDR3 protein: CASSLAGGHSNQPQHF; CDR3 DNA: TGTGCCAGCAGTTTAGCGGGGGGGCATAGCAATCAGCCCCAGCATTTT
J gene: TRBJ1-4; V gene: TRBV6-5; clone size: NA; D gene: NA; CDR3 protein: CASSNQGEKLFF; CDR3 DNA: TGTGCCAGCAGTAACCAAGGGGAAAAACTGTTTTTT
J gene: TRBJ1-3; V gene: TRBV7-3; clone size: NA; D gene: NA; CDR3 protein: CASSLIRQLNTIYF; CDR3 DNA: TGTGCCAGCAGCTTAATAAGGCAGCTGAACACCATATATTTT
J gene: TRBJ2-5; V gene: TRBV24-1; clone size: many; D gene: TRBD1; CDR3 protein: CATSRDRYQETQYF; CDR3 DNA: TGTGCCACCAGTCGGGACAGATACCAAGAGACCCAGTACTTC
J gene: TRBJ1-6; V gene: TRBV9; clone size: NA; D gene: NA; CDR3 protein: CASSVGSTSYNSPLHF; CDR3 DNA: TGTGCCAGCAGCGTAGGATCCACCTCCTATAATTCACCCCTCCACTTT
J gene: TRBJ1-5; V gene: TRBV20-1; clone size: many; D gene: NA; CDR3 protein: CSASRTVHSNQPQHF; CDR3 DNA: TGCAGTGCTTCCCGTACAGTGCATAGCAATCAGCCCCAGCATTTT
J gene: TRBJ1-1; V gene: TRBV12-3/TRBV12-4; clone size: NA; D gene: NA; CDR3 protein: CASRRGLLYTEAFF; CDR3 DNA: TGTGCCAGCAGGCGGGGACTTCTCTACACTGAAGCTTTCTTT
J gene: TRBJ1-4; V gene: TRBV19; clone size: NA; D gene: NA; CDR3 protein: CASSIQGVNEKLFF; CDR3 DNA: TGTGCCAGTAGTATACAGGGAGTTAATGAAAAACTGTTTTTT
J gene: TRBJ1-4; V gene: TRBV3-1; clone size: few; D gene: NA; CDR3 protein: CASSQWGLDEKLFF; CDR3 DNA: TGTGCCAGCAGCCAATGGGGTTTGGATGAAAAACTGTTTTTT
J gene: TRBJ1-6; V gene: TRBV5-1; clone size: few; D gene: TRBD1; CDR3 protein: CASSGPGQGNSPLHF; CDR3 DNA: TGCGCCAGCAGCGGCCCGGGACAGGGAAATTCACCCCTCCACTTT
J gene: TRBJ1-2; V gene: TRBV5-6; clone size: many; D gene: NA; CDR3 protein: CASSWWGANYGYTF; CDR3 DNA: TGTGCCAGCAGCTGGTGGGGAGCTAACTATGGCTACACCTTC
J gene: TRBJ1-4; V gene: TRBV7-8; clone size: many; D gene: TRBD1; CDR3 protein: CASSSTGWYEKLFF; CDR3 DNA: TGTGCCAGCAGCTCGACAGGGTGGTACGAAAAACTGTTTTTT
J gene: TRBJ1-1; V gene: TRBV6-7; clone size: many; D gene: NA; CDR3 protein: CASSYRKTEAFF; CDR3 DNA: TGTGCCAGCAGTTACCGGAAGACTGAAGCTTTCTTT
J gene: TRBJ1-5; V gene: TRBV10-3; clone size: NA; D gene: NA; CDR3 protein: CASSYRRYQPQHF; CDR3 DNA: TGTGCCAGCAGTTACAGGCGGTATCAGCCCCAGCATTTT
J gene: TRBJ1-2; V gene: TRBV29-1; clone size: NA; D gene: TRBD1; CDR3 protein: CSRDRGYGYTF; CDR3 DNA: TGCAGTAGGGACAGGGGCTATGGCTACACCTTC
J gene: TRBJ2-2; V gene: TRBV2; clone size: NA; D gene: TRBD1; CDR3 protein: CASKGQGNSGELFF; CDR3 DNA: TGTGCCAGCAAAGGACAGGGGAACTCTGGGGAGCTGTTTTTT
J gene: TRBJ2-7; V gene: TRBV3-1; clone size: NA; D gene: TRBD1; CDR3 protein: CASEGAPYEQYF; CDR3 DNA: TGTGCCAGTGAGGGGGCGCCCTACGAGCAGTACTTC
J gene: TRBJ2-7; V gene: TRBV12-3/TRBV12-4; clone size: few; D gene: NA; CDR3 protein: CASSFRAAVGYYEQYF; CDR3 DNA: TGTGCCAGCAGTTTTAGAGCGGCAGTGGGGTACTACGAGCAGTACTTC
J gene: TRBJ2-1; V gene: TRBV6-1; clone size: few; D gene: TRBD2; CDR3 protein: CASRPGLAGSNEQFF; CDR3 DNA: TGTGCCAGCCGTCCGGGACTAGCGGGAAGTAATGAGCAGTTCTTC
J gene: TRBJ1-1; V gene: TRBV20-1; clone size: many; D gene: NA; CDR3 protein: CSARAGVDTEAFF; CDR3 DNA: TGCAGTGCTAGAGCTGGGGTGGACACTGAAGCTTTCTTT
J gene: TRBJ1-1; V gene: TRBV29-1; clone size: once; D gene: NA; CDR3 protein: CSVEDPENTEAFF; CDR3 DNA: TGCAGCGTTGAAGATCCCGAGAACACTGAAGCTTTCTTT